This is a list of T cell receptor beta chains from one sample in a study of blood T cell repertoires in COVID-19. The data were produced by immunoSEQ multiplex PCR, yet TCRdb's version contains in-frame clones alone and is incomplete. The repertoire holds 78,000 or so clones, with around nine tenths as singletons. The sample was peripheral blood. Receptors were obtained from a man aged 45-60 years with active or convalescent COVID-19. The CDR3 runs from the conserved cysteine through the conserved F or W. The order of the fields is D gene, clone size, J gene, V gene, CDR3 length, CDR3 DNA, CDR3 protein. D genes are given only for firm matches. The size of a clone is reported for some rows only, either as once, few or many, or as a class for expanded clones.

NA,once,TRBJ2-7,TRBV28,15,TGTGCCAGCAGTTTAAGGGGCAGCCAAGGGTACGAGCAGTACTTC,CASSLRGSQGYEQYF
TRBD2,NA,TRBJ2-5,TRBV28,18,TGTGCCAGCAGTCTGTCCACCGCTAGCGGGGCCTACCAAGAGACCCAGTACTTC,CASSLSTASGAYQETQYF
NA,NA,TRBJ1-4,TRBV28,16,TGTGCCAGCAGTTCCCGTGAGGGTACAACTAATGAAAAACTGTTTTTT,CASSSREGTTNEKLFF
TRBD2,NA,TRBJ2-1,TRBV5-1,16,TGCGCCAGCAGTCTGGAGGGCGGGGGTTCCTACAATGAGCAGTTCTTC,CASSLEGGGSYNEQFF
NA,NA,TRBJ1-2,TRBV7-6,11,TGTGCCAGCAGCTTTACAGGAGGCTACACCTTC,CASSFTGGYTF
NA,NA,TRBJ2-7,TRBV18,15,TGTGCCAGCTCACCGTCCGGACAGATGACCTACGAGCAGTACTTC,CASSPSGQMTYEQYF
TRBD1,NA,TRBJ1-5,TRBV28,15,TGTGCCAGCAGCCGGGGACAGGGGAACTCCCAGCCCCAGCATTTT,CASSRGQGNSQPQHF
NA,NA,TRBJ2-2,TRBV7-2,16,TGTGCCAGCAGCTTAAGGTTACAGGCGAACACCGGGGAGCTGTTTTTT,CASSLRLQANTGELFF
TRBD1,NA,TRBJ2-7,TRBV28,13,TGTGCCAGCAGAACCGGGACAGGGTACGAGCAGTACTTC,CASRTGTGYEQYF
NA,NA,TRBJ1-1,TRBV19,15,TGTGCCAGTAGTATATTGACAGTACCGAACACTGAAGCTTTCTTT,CASSILTVPNTEAFF
NA,NA,TRBJ1-1,TRBV5-1,13,TGCGCCAGCAGCCAATGGAGGCTGACTGAAGCTTTCTTT,CASSQWRLTEAFF
NA,NA,TRBJ2-7,TRBV12-3/TRBV12-4,12,TGTGCCAGCAGAGGACACGACTACGAGCAGTACTTC,CASRGHDYEQYF
NA,NA,TRBJ1-5,TRBV27,15,TGTGCCAGCAGTGTCGACAGTTATAGCAATCAGCCCCAGCATTTT,CASSVDSYSNQPQHF
TRBD1,NA,TRBJ2-1,TRBV5-1,14,TGCGCCAGCAGCGAGGACAGGGGGACGAGTGAGCAGTTCTTC,CASSEDRGTSEQFF
TRBD1,NA,TRBJ1-5,TRBV5-6,14,TGTGCCAGCAGCACGGGACAGTACAATCAGCCCCAGCATTTT,CASSTGQYNQPQHF
NA,few,TRBJ2-7,TRBV12-3/TRBV12-4,13,TGTGCCAGCAGTTTCCACAGCGGCTACGAGCAGTACTTC,CASSFHSGYEQYF
NA,NA,TRBJ1-2,TRBV10-3,13,TGTGCCATCAGTGATACCGGGTCGGATGGCTACACCTTC,CAISDTGSDGYTF
TRBD1,NA,TRBJ1-6,TRBV7-9,15,TGTGCCAGCAGTATACAGGGGGCCGATAATTCACCCCTCCACTTT,CASSIQGADNSPLHF
TRBD1,NA,TRBJ1-5,TRBV20-1,14,TGCAGTGCTAGTCGCGGACAGGGAAATCAGCCCCAGCATTTT,CSASRGQGNQPQHF
NA,NA,TRBJ2-1,TRBV5-6,12,TGTGCCAGCAGCTTGGTCGGGTCCGAGCAGTTCTTC,CASSLVGSEQFF
TRBD1,NA,TRBJ2-2,TRBV5-5,16,TGTGCCAGCAGTTATTCGGGACAGCAGAACACCGGGGAGCTGTTTTTT,CASSYSGQQNTGELFF
TRBD2,NA,TRBJ2-2,TRBV18,16,TGTGCCAGCTCACCGCGGACTAGCGGGGACACCGGGGAGCTGTTTTTT,CASSPRTSGDTGELFF
NA,NA,TRBJ1-1,TRBV18,14,TGTGCCAGCTCACCCCAGGGAACGAACACTGAAGCTTTCTTT,CASSPQGTNTEAFF
TRBD1,many,TRBJ1-1,TRBV18,12,TGTGCCAGCTCCGGGACAGATCGGTATCCTTTCTTT,CASSGTDRYPFF
TRBD2,NA,TRBJ2-5,TRBV5-4,16,TGTGCCAGCAGCCAGGCCCAGCGGGGGCCGCAAGAGACCCAGTACTTC,CASSQAQRGPQETQYF
NA,NA,TRBJ1-1,TRBV4-1,14,TGCGCCAGCAGCCAAGATCGGGGGGTGTCTGAAGCTTTCTTT,CASSQDRGVSEAFF
NA,few,TRBJ1-5,TRBV11-2,16,TGTGCCAGCAGCCTCGGGTCCGGGTTTAGCAATCAGCCCCAGCATTTT,CASSLGSGFSNQPQHF